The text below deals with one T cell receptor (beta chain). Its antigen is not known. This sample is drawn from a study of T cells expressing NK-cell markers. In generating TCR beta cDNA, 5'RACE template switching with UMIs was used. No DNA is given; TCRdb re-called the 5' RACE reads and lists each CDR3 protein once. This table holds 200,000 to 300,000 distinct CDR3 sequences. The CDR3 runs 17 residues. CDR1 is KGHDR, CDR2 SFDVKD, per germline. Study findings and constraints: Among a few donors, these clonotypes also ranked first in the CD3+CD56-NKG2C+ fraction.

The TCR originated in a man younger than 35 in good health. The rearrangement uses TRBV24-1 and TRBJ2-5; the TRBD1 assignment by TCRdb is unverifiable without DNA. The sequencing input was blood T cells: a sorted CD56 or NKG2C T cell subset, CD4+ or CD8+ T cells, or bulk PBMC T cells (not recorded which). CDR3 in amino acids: CATSDFYGTGSGETQYF.